These 30 T cell receptor beta chains came from one sample sequenced in a study of cytomegalovirus exposure and HLA in healthy donors. A multiplex PCR was run with 60 Vbeta primers and 13 Jbeta primers. Only in-frame clones appear in the TCRdb table, and some are missing; sequencing was by immunoSEQ multiplex PCR. Here the sample spans under 100,000 clones, roughly 85% being singletons. The sample consisted of PBMCs. The receptor source for this set is a man aged 25 to 40 in good health and CMV-seronegative.

V is TRBV5-6 and J is TRBJ2-2; 7 bases are a match to TRBD1. V trimming: 4 bases; J trimming: 3 bases; junction bases outside the gene matches: 9. Germline V lookup: CDR1 SGHDT, CDR2 YYEEEE. The CDR3 extends over 16 amino acids. CDR3 loop: CASSRPRDSHTGELFF. CDR3 DNA sequence: TGTGCCAGCAGCCGACCCCGGGACAGTCACACCGGGGAGCTGTTTTTT.

This chain links TRBV7-8 with TRBJ1-5, with 8 nucleotides matching TRBD1. With 5 bases clipped from V and 0 bases from J, the junction kept 6 bases outside the gene matches. This CDR3 region has 16 residues. Looked up from germline, CDR1 is SGHVS and CDR2 is FQNEAQ. CDR3 nucleotides: TGTGCCAGCAGCACGGGGACAGGTAGTAGCAATCAGCCCCAGCATTTT. It codes for CASSTGTGSSNQPQHF.

The gene calls are TRBV7-2 and TRBJ2-2, with unresolved D. This CDR3 is built from 12 residues. V was trimmed by 3 bases and J by 3 bases, leaving 2 bases between them. Germline CDR1 is SGHTA and CDR2 is FQGNSA. CDR3 residues: CASSFDTGELFF. CDR3 sequence (DNA): TGTGCCAGCAGCTTCGACACCGGGGAGCTGTTTTTT.

J is TRBJ2-3 and V is TRBV4-1; weak D call: TRBD2 (6 bases). The CDR3 is 16 amino acids. CDR1 is MGHRA and CDR2 is YSYEKL in the germline V gene. V lost 1 base and J lost 0, with 11 bases in between. The CDR3 loop reads CASSQVGGASTDTQYF. The DNA for the CDR3 is TGCGCCAGCAGCCAAGTGGGGGGTGCTAGCACAGATACGCAGTATTTT.

The V and J genes are TRBV7-2 and TRBJ2-2; tentative D call: TRBD2 (6 bases). V shed 11 bases and J shed 0 bases, with 16 bases lying between them. Germline values: CDR1 SGHTA, CDR2 FQGNSA. The CDR3 sequence is 15 residues long. The CDR3 is CAVRRAGTNTGELFF. The CDR3 coding sequence is TGTGCCGTTAGGAGGGCGGGTACGAACACCGGGGAGCTGTTTTTT.

The chain has TRBV6-4 and TRBJ1-4; D perhaps matches TRBD1 (6 bases). The ends were cut back, 6 bases at V and 8 bases at J, with 16 bases in the middle. Per germline, CDR1 MRHNA and CDR2 SNTAGT. This CDR3 comprises 14 residues. CDR3 DNA sequence: TGTGCCAGCAGCGCTGCAGGGGTCGGGGAAAAACTGTTTTTT. This gives the protein CASSAAGVGEKLFF.

The chain has TRBV4-2 and TRBJ2-6; D is unresolved. The ends were cut back, 4 bases at V and 4 bases at J, with 26 bases in the middle. The CDR3 is 20 amino acids. From germline, CDR1 is LGHNA and CDR2 YNFKEQ. In DNA form, the CDR3 reads TGTGCCAGCAGCCTGGTGATTGTCCGCCAACGGAGCTGGGGGGCCAACGTCCTGACTTTC. Amino acid sequence: CASSLVIVRQRSWGANVLTF.

The rearrangement joins TRBV28 to TRBJ2-5, with a possible D match to TRBD2 (5 bases). Germline V gene data show CDR1 as MDHEN and CDR2 as SYDVKM. The V gene lost 2 bases and the J gene lost 0 bases, with 7 bases spanning the gap. CDR3 size: 14 residues. CDR3 DNA: TGTGCCAGCAGTTTAAGCGGATACCAAGAGACCCAGTACTTC. It encodes CASSLSGYQETQYF.

The rearrangement uses TRBV10-3 and TRBJ2-3; D is perhaps TRBD1 (5 bases). This CDR3 comprises 13 residues. Germline CDR1 reads ENHRY; CDR2 reads SYGVKD. Trimming cost V 4 bases and J 5 bases, with 10 bases left between them. Here the CDR3 DNA reads TGTGCCATCAGTGGGCCCCAGGGAGATACGCAGTATTTT. Protein sequence: CAISGPQGDTQYF.

The genes are TRBV6-6 and TRBJ1-4, with a weak D call TRBD1 (5 bases). The CDR3 runs to 15 residues. Looked up from germline, CDR1 is MNHNY and CDR2 is SVGAGI (reference sequence). V was shortened by 3 bases and J by 8 bases, with 16 bases between the two germline ends. CDR3 DNA sequence: TGTGCCAGCAGTTATGTGGGGGAGGTCAGCGAAAAACTGTTTTTT. It encodes CASSYVGEVSEKLFF.

The chain combines TRBV7-2 with TRBJ2-5; 9 bases agree with TRBD2. The CDR3 is 13 amino acids. The junction had 3 bases not matched to a gene; V was cut back by 6 bases and J by 4 bases. Per the germline V gene, CDR1 is SGHTA and CDR2 is FQGNSA. The CDR3 DNA follows: TGTGCCAGCAGGCGGGGGGGCGTAGAGACCCAGTACTTC. It is translated as CASRRGGVETQYF.

The chain couples TRBV4-1 to TRBJ2-7; 8 nucleotides match TRBD1. J was trimmed by 5 bases and V by 1 base; bases with no gene match: 13. Germline V gene sequence: CDR1 MGHRA, CDR2 YSYEKL. CDR3 size: 17 residues. CDR3 nucleotides: TGCGCCAGCAGCCAAGTGTGGCTAGGACAGGGAGTCAACGAGCAGTACTTC. Amino acid sequence: CASSQVWLGQGVNEQYF.

The chain recombines TRBV5-1 with TRBJ1-1, with 7 bases that match TRBD1. The V gene's germline CDR1 is SGHRS and CDR2 YFSETQ. V trimming: 4 bases; J trimming: 1 base; junction bases outside the gene matches: 7. The CDR3 runs to 15 residues. The CDR3 sequence: CASSALQGRNTEAFF. The CDR3 coding sequence is TGCGCCAGCAGCGCATTACAGGGGCGGAACACTGAAGCTTTCTTT.

The chain employs TRBV28 and TRBJ2-3, with 9 bases fitting TRBD1. The CDR3 consists of 16 residues. CDR1 and CDR2 (germline): MDHEN, SYDVKM. V shed 4 bases and J 4 bases; nucleotides not matched to a gene: 9. The CDR3 sequence: CASSSTRGQGSDTQYF. The CDR3 nucleotides read TGTGCCAGCAGTTCCACAAGGGGACAGGGCTCAGATACGCAGTATTTT.

Sample share makes this clone medium-sized. This rearrangement joins TRBV5-1 to TRBJ2-7; TRBD2 aligns across 14 bases. The CDR3 contains 18 residues. Per the germline V gene, CDR1 is SGHRS and CDR2 is YFSETQ. V gave up 1 base and J gave up 3 bases; unmatched junction bases: 9. The CDR3 DNA is TGCGCCAGCAGCTTGTGGGGACAGGGGACTAGCGGGGGCTACGAGCAGTACTTC. Amino acids: CASSLWGQGTSGGYEQYF.

CDR3 bases: TGCGCCAGCAGCCAAGATGGCCAGGGGACCGACGAGCAGTACTTC. Amino acids: CASSQDGQGTDEQYF. The V call is TRBV4-3, the J call TRBJ2-5, with a possible D match to TRBD1 (6 bases). The J call may be wrong; the DNA end is better matched by TRBJ2-7. CDR1 is LGHNA and CDR2 is YSLEER in the germline V gene. This CDR3 region has 15 residues.

This chain joins TRBV28 and TRBJ1-1, with TRBD1 as a possible D gene (6 bases). Germline V gives CDR1 MDHEN, CDR2 SYDVKM. Trimming cost V 5 bases and J 5 bases, with 21 bases left between them. The CDR3 spans 16 residues. CDR3 in DNA: TGTGCCAGCAGTATTCATGGCAGGGGTATCATGACTGAAGCTTTCTTT. Protein product: CASSIHGRGIMTEAFF.

The rearrangement uses TRBV11-2 and TRBJ2-5; the D gene is possibly TRBD1 (7 bases). With 5 bases removed from V and 5 bases from J, the gap between germline ends came to 24 bases. The CDR3 covers 17 residues. CDR1 and CDR2 from the germline V gene are SGHAT and FQNNGV. DNA for the CDR3: TGTGCCAGCAGCCCGCTCTCGGGGGCAGGGGGGCGGGAGACCCAGTACTTC. It translates to CASSPLSGAGGRETQYF.

The V call is TRBV15, the J call TRBJ1-5; 9 positions agree with TRBD1. The ends lost 4 bases at V and 3 bases at J; junction bases unmatched: 7. Germline V gives CDR1 LNHNV, CDR2 YYDKDF (reference sequence). The CDR3 has 16 residues. The CDR3 DNA sequence: TGTGCCACCAGCACCCAGACAGGGGGATTCAATCAGCCCCAGCATTTT. Translated: CATSTQTGGFNQPQHF.

The chain uses TRBV18 and TRBJ2-5, with D perhaps TRBD2 (5 bases). This CDR3 contains 14 residues. Between the trimmed V and J ends, which lost 2 bases and 2 bases, there was a span of 9 bases. Germline V gives CDR1 KGHSH, CDR2 LQKENI. The CDR3 DNA reads as TGTGCCAGCTCACCAGTCGGGGTACAAGAGACCCAGTACTTC. It yields the protein CASSPVGVQETQYF.

V usage is TRBV6-5 and J usage is TRBJ2-7; D ambiguous. The V gene's germline CDR1 is MNHEY and CDR2 SVGAGI. V lost 2 bases, J lost 7 bases, and 12 bases lay in between. This CDR3 comprises 13 residues. In DNA, the CDR3 is TGTGCCAGCAGTTACACGCAGGATAGGGAGCAGTACTTC. Translated: CASSYTQDREQYF.

This chain joins TRBV21-1 and TRBJ1-1; TRBD1, as called in the table, went unchecked against the DNA. TRBV21-1 is assigned pseudogene status. The CDR3 length is 16 residues. In DNA form, the CDR3 reads TGTGCCAGCAGCAAAGGCCCCTGGACAGCCAACACTGAAGCTCTCTTT. Translated: CASSKGPWTANTEALF.

V is TRBV7-9 and J is TRBJ1-6; no reliable D call. The CDR3 sequence is 12 residues long. Trimming stripped 5 bases from V and 10 bases from J, with 9 bases between. The V gene's germline CDR1 is SEHNR and CDR2 FQNEAQ (reference sequence). The CDR3 is CASSTEKSPLHF. The DNA for the CDR3 is TGTGCCAGCAGCACCGAGAAATCACCCCTCCACTTT.

The chain is built from TRBV5-4 and TRBJ2-4, with TRBD2 matching 11 bases. The V gene's germline CDR1 is SGHNT and CDR2 YYREEE (reference sequence). The ends lost 2 bases at V and 2 bases at J; junction bases unmatched: 6. This CDR3 region has 17 residues. The DNA for the CDR3 is TGTGCCAGCAGCTTCCTAGCGGGAGGTGATTCCAAAAACATTCAGTACTTC. It yields the protein CASSFLAGGDSKNIQYF.

The rearrangement uses TRBV2 and TRBJ2-1, with D possibly matching TRBD1 (7 bases). CDR3 length: 15 amino acids. Germline CDR1 and CDR2: SNHLY and FYNNEI. V was pared by 3 bases and J by 2 bases, with 11 bases between. CDR3 sequence (DNA): TGTGCCAGCAGTGACCAGGGGGGCGCCTACAATGAGCAGTTCTTC. It is translated as CASSDQGGAYNEQFF.

The chain carries TRBV27 and TRBJ1-3, with 9 bases aligning to TRBD1. CDR1 and CDR2 from the germline V gene are MNHEY and SMNVEV (reference sequence). The CDR3 is 15 amino acids. V was clipped by 6 bases and J by 2 bases; unmatched bases: 5. In nucleotides, the CDR3 is TGTGCCAGCAGCCTACAGGGGGCGCCTGGAAACACCATATATTTT. Translating it yields CASSLQGAPGNTIYF.

The chain couples TRBV6-5 to TRBJ2-7; 8 bases agree with TRBD1. The CDR3 is 15 amino acids. Germline CDR1 reads MNHEY; CDR2 reads SVGAGI. Unmatched junction bases numbered 9, after V lost 5 bases and J lost 3 bases. The CDR3 loop reads CASSLTGDGLYEQYF. CDR3 DNA sequence: TGTGCCAGCAGTCTGACAGGGGATGGGCTCTACGAGCAGTACTTC.

In this sample, this clone turned up once. The chain employs TRBV5-1 and TRBJ2-7; D gene uncertain. Trimming stripped 4 bases from V and 4 bases from J, with 9 bases between. From germline, CDR1 is SGHRS and CDR2 YFSETQ. This CDR3 has 12 amino acids. DNA of the CDR3: TGCGCCAGCAGCCCTAGAGGTTACGAGCAGTACTTC. Its translation is CASSPRGYEQYF.

This chain joins TRBV2 and TRBJ2-5; TRBD1 aligns across 7 bases. With V trimmed by 2 bases and J by 0 bases, 6 bases remained unmatched. The germline V gene encodes CDR1 SNHLY and CDR2 FYNNEI. The length of the CDR3 is 16 residues. The CDR3 region is CASSEMGQKYQETQYF. CDR3 DNA: TGTGCCAGCAGTGAAATGGGACAGAAGTACCAAGAGACCCAGTACTTC.

This sequence joins TRBV7-2 and TRBJ2-1; TRBD2 matches at 10 bases. The CDR3 has 15 residues. Germline V CDR1 and CDR2: SGHTA, FQGNSA. Trimming took 3 bases from V and 6 from J; bases not matched to a gene: 5. The CDR3 spells CASSFLAGDSNEQFF. Written as DNA, the CDR3 is TGTGCCAGCAGCTTCCTAGCGGGGGACTCCAATGAGCAGTTCTTC.